Listed below are T cell receptor beta chains from one sample, sequenced in a study of shared clonotypes between healthy human individuals. Generated by immunoSEQ multiplex PCR, the TCRdb table keeps only in-frame clones and is missing some. The profile shows around 600,000 clones, roughly 98% of them singletons. Material for sequencing was naive CD8+ T cells sorted from blood. These receptors all stem from a man younger than 45 in good health. Each CDR3 is given with its conserved first and last residue. A D gene is named only where the DNA matches it firmly. Clone size is not always given. Where it is, it says once, few, many or a class for expanded clones.

>TRBJ2-1|.|TRBD2|TRBV2
CASSGEGEVDEQFF
>TRBJ2-3|.|.|TRBV4-1
CASSQQGTDTQYF
>TRBJ2-7|once|.|TRBV6-1
CASTNPGNPYEQYF
>TRBJ2-3|.|TRBD1|TRBV7-3
CASSEGTGGSQYF
>TRBJ1-1|once|.|TRBV5-1
CASRGVMNTEAFF
>TRBJ1-4|.|.|TRBV4-3
CASSQDPREEKLFF
>TRBJ2-7|.|TRBD2|TRBV15
CATSRGSGARYEQYF
>TRBJ2-3|.|.|TRBV7-9
CASSFDLVTDTQYF
>TRBJ2-1|.|TRBD2|TRBV27
CASVGLAGGDEQFF
>TRBJ2-7|.|TRBD2|TRBV7-2
CASSPLAGGFYEQYF
>TRBJ2-1|once|TRBD2|TRBV14
CASSQVAASGSFPYNEQFF
>TRBJ2-2|.|.|TRBV9
CASSVSGATGELFF
>TRBJ2-7|.|TRBD2|TRBV4-3
CASSQSTSGAYEQYF
>TRBJ2-7|.|.|TRBV21-1
CASKDREPYEQYF
>TRBJ2-7|.|.|TRBV11-2
CASSLAGLNEQYF
>TRBJ2-1|.|.|TRBV7-7
CASSSLVQDEQFF
>TRBJ1-4|.|.|TRBV10-3
CAISRARDNEKLFF
>TRBJ2-7|.|TRBD2|TRBV30
CAWSDTSGTTEQYF
>TRBJ2-2|.|TRBD1|TRBV9
CASSPRTGGGELFF
>TRBJ2-1|.|TRBD2|TRBV27
CASSPGGSYNEQFF
>TRBJ2-7|.|.|TRBV4-3
CASSQGADGYEQYF
>TRBJ2-1|.|TRBD2|TRBV11-2
CASSRASGSLNEQFF
>TRBJ2-7|.|.|TRBV6-6
CASSYSTEQYF
>TRBJ1-4|.|.|TRBV27
CASKTAWWEEKLFF
>TRBJ2-1|.|TRBD1|TRBV27
CASRGWDRGDEQFF
>TRBJ1-5|.|.|TRBV28
CASVPVDSNQPQHF
>TRBJ1-2|.|.|TRBV19
CASSIDLENYGYTF
>TRBJ2-3|.|.|TRBV7-9
CASSLLGSSTDTQYF
>TRBJ2-7|.|TRBD1|TRBV13
CASSLGGQGVSYEQYF
>TRBJ1-1|.|.|TRBV18
CASSPDKSTAPEAFF
>TRBJ1-2|.|.|TRBV4-1
CASSQGQWDLNYGYTF
>TRBJ2-2|.|.|TRBV27
CASSYNTGELFF
>TRBJ2-1|.|TRBD2|TRBV7-9
CASSTGTNSYNEQFF
>TRBJ2-4|.|.|TRBV21-1
CARRRTGSGKNIQYF
>TRBJ2-7|.|TRBD1|TRBV9
CASSVGQGTYEQYF
>TRBJ1-4|.|.|TRBV4-1
CASSQGPGVNEKLFF
>TRBJ1-1|once|.|TRBV5-5
CASSFRDRDTEAFF
>TRBJ1-5|.|.|TRBV19
CASSGLGNQPQHF
>TRBJ2-3|.|.|TRBV7-9
CASSFRGRPTDTQYF
>TRBJ2-1|.|.|TRBV7-7
CASSLESRTSEFF
>TRBJ2-5|.|.|TRBV5-1
CASSFQETQYF
>TRBJ2-7|.|TRBD2|TRBV29-1
CSVEREEPYEQYF